The following is a T cell receptor (beta chain) sequence with its context. The antigen remains unidentified. The sample is drawn from a study of identical twins. General study points: Reduced insertions were recorded for abundant cord blood beta clonotypes, with no such pattern in memory repertoires.

Template switching added a universal primer site, and cDNA bore unique molecular identifiers. TCRdb analysed the 5' RACE reads with MiXCR anew, one entry per CDR3 protein. Here the sample spans 600,000 to 850,000 distinct CDR3 sequences, roughly 18% being singletons. The CDR3 is 13 residues long. Germline CDR1 reads SQVTM; CDR2 reads ANQGSEA. Trimming removed 4 bases from V and 4 bases from J, with 14 bases in between. The same sample was also used in a study of T cells expressing NK-cell markers. That study reports: An anti-gamma-delta TCR antibody was added in several experiments. It restricted sorting to alpha-beta TCR-expressing T cells.

Material: PBMCs. This sequence joins TRBV29-1 and TRBJ2-7, with a tentative D call TRBD2 (6 bases). This receptor was identified in a woman aged 18-29 years in good health. CDR3 sequence reads: CSVAATAGYEQYF. For the CDR3, the DNA is TGCAGCGTTGCCGCGACTGCGGGATACGAGCAGTACTTC.